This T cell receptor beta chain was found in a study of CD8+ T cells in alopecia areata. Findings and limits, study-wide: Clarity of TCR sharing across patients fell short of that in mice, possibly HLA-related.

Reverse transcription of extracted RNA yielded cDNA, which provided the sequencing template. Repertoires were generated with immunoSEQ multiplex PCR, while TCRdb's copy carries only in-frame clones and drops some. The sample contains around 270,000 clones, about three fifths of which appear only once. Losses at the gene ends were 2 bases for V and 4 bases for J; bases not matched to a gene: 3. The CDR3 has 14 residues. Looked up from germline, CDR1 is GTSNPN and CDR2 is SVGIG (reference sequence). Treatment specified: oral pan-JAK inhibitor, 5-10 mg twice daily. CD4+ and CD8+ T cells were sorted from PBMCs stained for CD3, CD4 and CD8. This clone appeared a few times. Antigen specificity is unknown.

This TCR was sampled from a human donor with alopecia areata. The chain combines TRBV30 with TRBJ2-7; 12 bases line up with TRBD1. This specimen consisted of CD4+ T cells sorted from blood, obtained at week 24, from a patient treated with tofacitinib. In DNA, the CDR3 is TGTGCCTGGAGTAAGGGACAGGGGGCTTACGAGCAGTACTTC. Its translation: CAWSKGQGAYEQYF.